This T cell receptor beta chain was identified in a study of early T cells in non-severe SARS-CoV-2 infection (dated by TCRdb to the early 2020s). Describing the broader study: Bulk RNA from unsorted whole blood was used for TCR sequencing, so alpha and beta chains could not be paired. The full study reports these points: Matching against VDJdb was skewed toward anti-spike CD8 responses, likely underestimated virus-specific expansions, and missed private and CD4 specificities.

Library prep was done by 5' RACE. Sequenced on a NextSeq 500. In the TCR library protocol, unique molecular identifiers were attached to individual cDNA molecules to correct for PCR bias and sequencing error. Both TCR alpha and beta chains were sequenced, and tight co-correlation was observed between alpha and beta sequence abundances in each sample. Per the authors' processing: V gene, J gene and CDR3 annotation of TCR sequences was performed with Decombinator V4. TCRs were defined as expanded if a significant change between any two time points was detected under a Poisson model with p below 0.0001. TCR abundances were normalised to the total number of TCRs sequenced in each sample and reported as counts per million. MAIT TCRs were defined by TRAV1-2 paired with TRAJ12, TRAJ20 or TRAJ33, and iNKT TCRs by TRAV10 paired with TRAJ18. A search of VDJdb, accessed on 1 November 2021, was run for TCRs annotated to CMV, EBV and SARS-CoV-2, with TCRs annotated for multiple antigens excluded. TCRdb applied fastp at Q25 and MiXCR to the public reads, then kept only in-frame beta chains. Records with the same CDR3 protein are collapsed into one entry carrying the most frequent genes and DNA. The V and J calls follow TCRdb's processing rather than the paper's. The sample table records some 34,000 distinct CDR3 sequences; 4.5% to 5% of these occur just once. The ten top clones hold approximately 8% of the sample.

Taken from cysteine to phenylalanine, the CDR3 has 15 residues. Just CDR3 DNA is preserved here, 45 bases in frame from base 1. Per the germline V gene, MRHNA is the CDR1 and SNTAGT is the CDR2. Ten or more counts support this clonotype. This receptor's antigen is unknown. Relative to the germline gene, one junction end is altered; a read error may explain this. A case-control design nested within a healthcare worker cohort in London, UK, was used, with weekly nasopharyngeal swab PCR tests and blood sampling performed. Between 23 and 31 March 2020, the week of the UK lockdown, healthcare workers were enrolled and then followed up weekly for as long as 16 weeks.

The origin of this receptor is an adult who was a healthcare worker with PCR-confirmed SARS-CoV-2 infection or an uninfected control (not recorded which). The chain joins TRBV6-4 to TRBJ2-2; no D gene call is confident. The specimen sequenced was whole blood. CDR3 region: CASNDLRAWAGELFF. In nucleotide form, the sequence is TGTGCCAGCAATGACCTCCGGGCCTGGGCCGGGGAGCTGTTTTTT.